The T cell receptor (beta chain) under discussion was sequenced for a study of blood T cells in healthy people across ages. Study context: Using template switching, researchers captured about one barcoded beta molecule for each two T cells. General study findings and limits: Donor CMV infection status was unknown, possibly confounding age-related changes in expanded clonotypes.

Ranging in age from roughly 6 to 95, the donors were healthy Caucasian individuals from Russia. V was cut by 6 bases and J by 1 base, with 12 bases left in between. The CDR3 is 14 amino acids. Then a second PCR, running about 7 to 11 cycles, was carried out with a sample-barcoded 5' primer and a J-beta primer mix. TCRdb reprocessed the 5' RACE reads via MiXCR and lists one record per CDR3 protein. The sample carries about 970,000 distinct CDR3 sequences, 51% recorded once. As concerns this clonotype: Its antigen is currently unknown.

Specimen: blood. The rearrangement links TRBV12-3 or TRBV12-4 to TRBJ1-2; D uncertain. The clonotype was recovered from a woman aged 55 to 70 in good health. DNA for the CDR3: TGTGCCAGCAGGGACTCAGGCCTTAACTATGGCTACACCTTC. Translation gives CASRDSGLNYGYTF.